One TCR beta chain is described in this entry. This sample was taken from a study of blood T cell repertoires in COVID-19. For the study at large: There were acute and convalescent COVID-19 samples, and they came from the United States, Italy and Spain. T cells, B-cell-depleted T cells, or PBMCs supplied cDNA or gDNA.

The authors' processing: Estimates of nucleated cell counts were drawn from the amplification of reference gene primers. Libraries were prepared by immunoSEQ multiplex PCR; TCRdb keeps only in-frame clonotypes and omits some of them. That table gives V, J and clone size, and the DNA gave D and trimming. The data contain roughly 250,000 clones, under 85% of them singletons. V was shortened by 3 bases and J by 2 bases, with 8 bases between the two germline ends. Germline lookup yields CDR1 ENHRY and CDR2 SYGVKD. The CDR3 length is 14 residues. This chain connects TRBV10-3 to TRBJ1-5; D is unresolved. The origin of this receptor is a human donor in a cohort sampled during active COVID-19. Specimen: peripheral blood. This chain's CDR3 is CAISDNRGNQPQHF. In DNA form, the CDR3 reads TGTGCCATCAGTGACAACCGAGGCAATCAGCCCCAGCATTTT.